The 20 T cell receptor beta chains listed next were all sequenced from one sample in a study of regulatory T cells in long-lasting Graves disease. Sequencing libraries for TCR beta were prepared with iRepertoire HTBI primers and Arm-PCR of CDR3 regions. One entry per CDR3 protein results from TCRdb running MiXCR on the multiplex PCR reads. The sample includes under 450,000 distinct CDR3 sequences, 10% to 15% of them seen just once. Time point: newly diagnosed GD, antithyroid drugs for less than 3 months. Scientists built the TCR library using RNA that was extracted from PBMCs. The sample also formed part of further work on T cells in Graves' hyperthyroidism and ophthalmopathy.

Source: peripheral blood mononuclear cells (PBMCs), taken at new diagnosis, from a patient treated with antithyroid drugs. The receptor source for this set is a woman aged 18-29 years with Graves disease.

This clonotype was counted ten times or more. The rearrangement uses TRBV18 and TRBJ2-1; no clear D. Per the germline V gene, CDR1 is KGHSH and CDR2 is LQKENI. The CDR3 length is 12 residues. The ends were cut back, 5 bases at V and 7 bases at J, with 9 bases in the middle. Here the CDR3 DNA reads TGTGCCAGCTCATCCAGTATGAATGAGCAGTTCTTC. Its translation is CASSSSMNEQFF.

This clonotype was detected many times. The chain employs TRBV6-2 or TRBV6-3 and TRBJ2-1, with 9 bases lining up with TRBD2. V was clipped by 9 bases and J by 9 bases; unmatched bases: 9. CDR1 is MNHEY, CDR2 SVGEGT, per germline. The CDR3 sequence is 13 residues long. The CDR3 spells CASRSGGRGEQFF. In nucleotides, the CDR3 is TGTGCCAGTAGAAGCGGCGGGAGGGGTGAGCAGTTCTTC.

The sample holds many counts of this clonotype. The chain joins TRBV13 to TRBJ2-1; 11 nucleotides match TRBD2. Germline V gene lookup returns CDR1 PRHDT and CDR2 FYEKMQ (reference sequence). This CDR3 has 15 residues. The V gene end was trimmed by 6 bases and the J gene end by 7 bases; junction bases not matched to a gene: 8. CDR3 nucleotides: TGTGCCAGCAGGGTAGCGGGAGGGCCGGTGAATGAGCAGTTCTTC. Its translation is CASRVAGGPVNEQFF.

This clonotype was seen only a few times. The J gene is TRBJ2-1, the V gene TRBV25-1, with D unclear. The CDR3 loop spans 15 amino acids. Deletions cut 4 bases from V and 5 bases from J, with 15 bases between. CDR1 is MGHDK and CDR2 is SYGVNS in the germline V gene. CDR3 sequence reads: CASSGANKGDNEQFF. CDR3 coding DNA: TGTGCCAGCAGTGGTGCAAACAAGGGTGACAATGAGCAGTTCTTC.

This clonotype was recorded a few times. This may come from a read error, since a much larger clone is one base off. The rearrangement joins TRBV13 to TRBJ2-2; D unresolved. The CDR3 covers 13 residues. Germline V gene lookup returns CDR1 PRHDT and CDR2 FYEKMQ (reference sequence). The V and J ends lost 1 base and 4 bases respectively, with 4 bases between them. The CDR3: CASSLDVTGELFF. CDR3 nucleotides: TGTGCCAGCAGCTTAGACGTCACCGGGGAGCTGTTTTTT.

This clonotype was detected ten times or more. This rearrangement joins TRBV7-8 to TRBJ1-6; D gene unclear. The CDR3 contains 13 residues. Trimming took 5 bases from V and 5 from J, leaving 7 bases between them. CDR1 SGHVS and CDR2 FQNEAQ come from the germline V gene. The CDR3 spells CASSPSDNSPLHF. CDR3 DNA sequence: TGTGCCAGCAGCCCGTCCGATAATTCACCCCTCCACTTT.

This clonotype was picked up many times. This chain joins TRBV6-2 or TRBV6-3 and TRBJ2-1; TRBD2 aligns across 11 bases. Germline-derived CDR1 and CDR2 are MNHEY and SVGEGT. V was pared by 6 bases and J by 8 bases, with 6 bases of the junction left unmatched. The CDR3 covers 14 residues. Written as DNA, the CDR3 is TGTGCCAGCAGCTACGGACTAGCGGGCGATGAGCAGTTCTTC. Protein: CASSYGLAGDEQFF.

This clonotype was picked up a small number of times. The chain links TRBV2 to TRBJ1-1, with D tentatively TRBD1 (6 bases). Trimming took off 8 bases at V and 8 bases at J, with 12 bases between the two ends. The V gene's germline CDR1 is SNHLY and CDR2 FYNNEI. The length of the CDR3 is 11 residues. In DNA form, the CDR3 reads TGTGCCAGCGCCTGGACAGACGAAGCTTTCTTT. Protein product: CASAWTDEAFF.

The rearrangement joins TRBV4-2 to TRBJ2-3, with 8 positions matching TRBD2. V gave up 4 bases and J gave up 5 bases; unmatched junction bases: 5. The CDR3 sequence is 14 residues long. CDR1 is LGHNA, CDR2 YNFKEQ, per germline. This CDR3 is CASSPGRALDTQYF. The DNA of the CDR3 is TGTGCCAGCAGCCCCGGGAGGGCGTTAGATACGCAGTATTTT.

This clonotype has more than one count but fewer than ten. The DNA for the CDR3 is TGCAGTGCTAGAGATGGGAGTCGACAACGATTCGATACCATATATTTT. Its protein product is CSARDGSRQRFDTIYF. This chain uses TRBV20-1 with TRBJ1-3; D gene unclear. V was shortened by 0 bases and J by 10 bases, with 22 bases between the two germline ends. CDR1 and CDR2 from the germline V gene are DFQATT and SNEGSKA (reference sequence). The CDR3 sequence is 16 residues long.

J is TRBJ2-3 and V is TRBV5-8; 10 positions agree with TRBD1. CDR1 is SGHTS, CDR2 YDEGEE, per germline. V shed 3 bases and J 6 bases; nucleotides not matched to a gene: 7. The CDR3 loop spans 15 amino acids. The CDR3 sequence: CASSSGQGLGDTQYF. The CDR3 nucleotides are TGTGCCAGCAGCTCGGGACAGGGGCTAGGGGATACGCAGTATTTT.

This clonotype showed up just once. V and J are TRBV19 and TRBJ2-5; D possibly corresponds to TRBD1 (5 bases). In germline, CDR1 is LNHDA, CDR2 SQIVND (reference sequence). V shed 0 bases and J shed 4 bases, with 12 bases lying between them. This CDR3 contains 15 residues. DNA for the CDR3: TGTGCCAGTAGTATAGATCTATTGGGGCGAGAGACCCAGTACTTC. Its translation: CASSIDLLGRETQYF.

This clonotype occurred many times. The chain is built from TRBV7-2 and TRBJ2-3, with 7 bases identical to TRBD2. After removal of 5 bases from V and 4 bases from J, the junction contained 9 bases not matched to a gene. The CDR3 is 15 amino acids. Germline V gene lookup returns CDR1 SGHTA and CDR2 FQGNSA. This chain's CDR3 is CASSKAGPGADTQYF. The CDR3 coding sequence is TGTGCCAGCAGCAAAGCGGGACCGGGGGCAGATACGCAGTATTTT.

In this sample, this clonotype turned up many times. V and J are TRBV5-5 and TRBJ1-2; possibly TRBD1 for D (5 bases). V was shortened by 4 bases and J by 3 bases, with 13 bases between the two germline ends. Germline values: CDR1 SGHKS, CDR2 YYEKEE (reference sequence). CDR3 length: 14 residues. The CDR3 loop is CASSPDNLHYGYTF. CDR3 coding DNA: TGTGCCAGCAGCCCGGACAATCTCCACTATGGCTACACCTTC. The entire variable domain, with the rest obtained from reference TRBV5-5 and TRBJ1-2, is as follows: DAGVTQSPTHLIKTRGQQVTLRCSPISGHKSVSWYQQVLGQGPQFIFQYYEKEERGRGNFPDRFSARQFPNYSSELNVNALLLGDSALYLCASSPDNLHYGYTFGSGTRLTVV.

This clonotype came up many times. The chain has TRBV10-3 and TRBJ1-3; TRBD1 might be the D (5 bases). The CDR3 totals 15 residues. Germline CDR1 and CDR2: ENHRY and SYGVKD. V was trimmed by 6 bases and J by 0 bases, leaving 12 bases between them. CDR3 bases: TGTGCCATCAGCCCCAGGCAGGGCTCTGGAAACACCATATATTTT. This gives the protein CAISPRQGSGNTIYF.

This clonotype was observed many times. This chain links TRBV7-9 with TRBJ1-1; D remains unclear. The CDR3 contains 15 residues. Trimming took 1 base from V and 6 from J, leaving 15 bases between them. The V gene's germline CDR1 is SEHNR and CDR2 FQNEAQ (reference sequence). As DNA, the CDR3 is TGTGCCAGCAGCTTAGGGTCGCCAAGGGCCCCTGAAGCTTTCTTT. It yields the protein CASSLGSPRAPEAFF.

This clonotype was counted between two and nine times. V usage is TRBV4-2 and J usage is TRBJ2-3; 15 nucleotides agree with TRBD2. CDR1 and CDR2 from the germline V gene are LGHNA and YNFKEQ. Trimming took 3 bases from V and 3 from J; bases not matched to a gene: 4. The CDR3 loop spans 17 amino acids. The CDR3 is CASSQGGTSGGTDTQYF. In DNA form, the CDR3 reads TGTGCCAGCAGCCAGGGGGGGACTAGCGGGGGGACAGATACGCAGTATTTT.

The rearrangement uses TRBV6-2 or TRBV6-3 and TRBJ1-4; unclear D gene. Germline V CDR1 and CDR2: MNHEY, SVGEGT. V was shortened by 6 bases and J by 7 bases, with 12 bases between the two germline ends. The CDR3 spans 13 residues. The CDR3 sequence is CASRSADGEKLFF. CDR3 nucleotide sequence: TGTGCCAGCAGGTCCGCGGACGGTGAAAAACTGTTTTTT.

This clonotype was detected ten times or more. The J gene is TRBJ2-2, the V gene TRBV20-1; tentative D call: TRBD1 (6 bases). Trimming cost V 6 bases and J 4 bases, with 15 bases left between them. Per germline, CDR1 DFQATT and CDR2 SNEGSKA (reference sequence). The CDR3 totals 14 residues. CDR3 residues: CSARGVFTTGELFF. The CDR3 nucleotides are TGCAGTGCCAGGGGCGTTTTTACCACCGGGGAGCTGTTTTTT.

This clonotype was recorded at least ten times. This rearrangement joins TRBV20-1 to TRBJ2-7, with TRBD2 matching 7 bases. This CDR3 region has 14 residues. Trimming removed 4 bases from V and 5 bases from J; junction bases left unmatched: 11. The germline V gene has CDR1 DFQATT and CDR2 SNEGSKA (reference sequence). CDR3 in amino acids: CSAMGGTNLDEQYF. CDR3 nucleotides: TGCAGTGCTATGGGCGGGACTAATCTAGACGAGCAGTACTTC.